What follows are 32 T cell receptor beta chains derived from one specimen sequenced in a study of control samples from healthy donors and cancer patients. TCRdb keeps only in-frame clones here, not all; method: immunoSEQ multiplex PCR. The sample carries some 74,000 clones, 88% recorded once. Sequenced material: blood. The receptors here all came from a woman between 50 and 59 years old in good health.

The V gene is TRBV5-8, the J gene TRBJ1-2, with 9 positions matching TRBD1. From germline, CDR1 is SGHTS and CDR2 YDEGEE. The ends lost 1 base at V and 3 bases at J; junction bases unmatched: 13. This CDR3 spans 18 amino acids. This CDR3 is CASSLSLNRGRRDYGYTF. In DNA, the CDR3 is TGTGCCAGCAGCTTGAGTCTTAACAGGGGGCGTCGGGACTATGGCTACACCTTC.

The chain combines TRBV9 with TRBJ2-7; TRBD1 matches 9 bases. Germline CDR1 and CDR2: SGDLS and YYNGEE. Trimming cost V 3 bases and J 5 bases; bases outside gene matches: 6. This CDR3 contains 14 residues. CDR3 sequence reads: CASSATGGLNEQYF. For the CDR3, the DNA is TGTGCCAGCAGCGCGACAGGGGGTCTGAACGAGCAGTACTTC.

V and J are TRBV2 and TRBJ1-2; D is unresolved. Per the germline V gene, CDR1 is SNHLY and CDR2 is FYNNEI. The CDR3 sequence is 14 residues long. V was cut by 7 bases and J by 2 bases, with 14 bases left in between. The CDR3: CASTRDLQNYGYTF. The CDR3 nucleotides are TGTGCCAGCACGCGTGACTTACAGAACTATGGCTACACCTTC. The full variable domain, completed using reference TRBV2 and TRBJ1-2, is EPEVTQTPSHQVTQMGQEVILRCVPISNHLYFYWYRQILGQKVEFLVSFYNNEISEKSEIFDDQFSVERPDGSNFTLKIRSTKLEDSAMYFCASTRDLQNYGYTFGSGTRLTVV.

CDR3 residues: CASSAGVLTAFF. The CDR3 nucleotides are TGTGCCAGCAGTGCAGGGGTTTTAACAGCTTTCTTT. The chain carries TRBV12-3 or TRBV12-4 and TRBJ1-1, with D maybe TRBD1 (6 bases). The V end lost 5 bases, the J end lost 10 bases, and 14 bases lay between the germline ends. This CDR3 is built from 12 residues.

The chain employs TRBV12-3 or TRBV12-4 and TRBJ1-1; D ambiguous. This CDR3 has 11 amino acids. Trimming left V 5 bases short and J 5 bases short, with 6 bases between. CDR3 nucleotides: TGTGCCAGCAGTGGTAGAACTGAAGCTTTCTTT. This gives the protein CASSGRTEAFF.

The rearrangement uses TRBV6-6 and TRBJ1-4; D is unresolved. V was pared by 2 bases and J by 7 bases, with 11 bases between. CDR1 is MNHNY, CDR2 SVGAGI, per germline (reference sequence). The CDR3 loop spans 14 amino acids. The CDR3 bases are TGTGCCAGCAGTTACGACCCTGGGAGTGAAAAACTGTTTTTT. Protein product: CASSYDPGSEKLFF.

The chain employs TRBV3-1 (or the pseudogene TRBV3-2) and TRBJ1-5; D may be TRBD1 (5 bases). V was clipped by 7 bases and J by 1 base, with 14 bases between them. Germline V lookup: CDR1 LGHDT, CDR2 YNNKEL (reference sequence). CDR3 length: 15 residues. CDR3 region: CASITDRPSNQPQHF. Here the CDR3 DNA reads TGTGCCAGCATTACTGACAGACCCAGCAATCAGCCCCAGCATTTT.

This clone was seen a single time. V is TRBV13 and J is TRBJ2-1; 14 bases line up with TRBD2. This CDR3 spans 18 amino acids. Looked up from germline, CDR1 is PRHDT and CDR2 is FYEKMQ (reference sequence). Losses at the gene ends were 5 bases for V and 4 bases for J; bases not matched to a gene: 10. DNA for the CDR3: TGTGCCAGCAGCCCACCCGGGACTAGCGGGGGCCTTTACAATGAGCAGTTCTTC. It codes for CASSPPGTSGGLYNEQFF.

V gene TRBV3-1 (or the pseudogene TRBV3-2) combines with J gene TRBJ2-7; D assignment may be TRBD1 or TRBD2 (5 bases each). The CDR3 is made up of 17 amino acids. The V end lost 2 bases, the J end lost 4 bases, and 21 bases lay between the germline ends. Germline CDR1 is LGHDT and CDR2 is YNNKEL (reference sequence). CDR3 DNA: TGTGCCAGCAGCCAAAGGGAGTTGGGACCCACCCGGTACGAGCAGTACTTC. This encodes CASSQRELGPTRYEQYF.

The chain uses TRBV20-1 and TRBJ1-2, with unresolved D. V lost 5 bases and J lost 8, with 6 bases in between. The germline CDR1 and CDR2 sequences are DFQATT and SNEGSKA (reference sequence). The CDR3 is made up of 9 amino acids. CDR3 in DNA: TGCAGTGCTGGACTAGGCTACACCTTC. Translation gives CSAGLGYTF.

The rearrangement joins TRBV29-1 to TRBJ1-2; D remains ambiguous. The germline CDR1 and CDR2 sequences are SQVTM and ANQGSEA. The CDR3 extends over 11 amino acids. V was cut by 6 bases and J by 8 bases, with 13 bases left in between. This CDR3 is CSVHKAGGYTF. Written as DNA, the CDR3 is TGCAGCGTACACAAGGCGGGAGGCTACACCTTC. The entire variable domain, with the rest obtained from reference TRBV29-1 and TRBJ1-2, is as follows: SAVISQKPSRDICQRGTSLTIQCQVDSQVTMMFWYRQQPGQSLTLIATANQGSEATYESGFVIDKFPISRPNLTFSTLTVSNMSPEDSSIYLCSVHKAGGYTFGSGTRLTVV.

The rearrangement uses TRBV19 and TRBJ1-5; 10 bases are a match to TRBD1. CDR3 length: 15 amino acids. Trimming removed 5 bases from V and 3 bases from J; junction bases left unmatched: 4. The V gene's germline CDR1 is LNHDA and CDR2 SQIVND (reference sequence). In DNA, the CDR3 is TGTGCCAGTAGTCCCGGGACAGGGGCCAATCAGCCCCAGCATTTT. Its protein product is CASSPGTGANQPQHF.

This chain links TRBV19 with TRBJ2-3; D is ambiguous. Deletions cut 7 bases from V and 4 bases from J, with 9 bases between. There are 12 residues in the CDR3. Germline V gives CDR1 LNHDA, CDR2 SQIVND (reference sequence). The CDR3, as DNA: TGTGCCAGTAAAGGCGGAGCAGATACGCAGTATTTT. As protein: CASKGGADTQYF.

This chain uses TRBV2 with TRBJ2-7; a possible D gene is TRBD2 (5 bases). Germline V gives CDR1 SNHLY, CDR2 FYNNEI. CDR3 length equals 12 residues. V was pared by 8 bases and J by 2 bases, with 10 bases between. Here the CDR3 DNA reads TGTGCCAGCGACCAGCGGACCTACGAGCAGTACTTC. Translated, it gives CASDQRTYEQYF.

The chain uses TRBV27 and TRBJ2-2; D call uncertain. Germline values: CDR1 MNHEY, CDR2 SMNVEV (reference sequence). The V end was cut by 3 bases, the J end by 0 bases, with 8 bases between. The CDR3 covers 15 residues. The CDR3 DNA reads as TGTGCCAGCAGTTTCATGCACGCGAACACCGGGGAGCTGTTTTTT. It encodes CASSFMHANTGELFF.

CDR3 coding DNA: TGTGCCAGCAGGAAGCGGGGTGGGACTGAAGCTTTCTTT. It yields the protein CASRKRGGTEAFF. The rearrangement links TRBV12-3 or TRBV12-4 to TRBJ1-1; D uncertain. The CDR3 sequence is 13 residues long. V lost 6 bases to trimming and J lost 5 bases, with 13 bases between them.

There are a few counts of this clone. This chain joins TRBV7-9 and TRBJ1-4; 10 bases map to TRBD1. CDR1 and CDR2 from the germline V gene are SEHNR and FQNEAQ (reference sequence). This CDR3 region has 16 residues. Trimming cost V 2 bases and J 5 bases; bases outside gene matches: 5. The CDR3, as DNA: TGTGCCAGCAGCTTAAATCCGGGACAGGGGAATGAAAAACTGTTTTTT. Translation: CASSLNPGQGNEKLFF.

This clone was observed a single time. The chain is built from TRBV20-1 and TRBJ1-1; 8 bases line up with TRBD1. The germline V gene encodes CDR1 DFQATT and CDR2 SNEGSKA (reference sequence). The junction had 13 bases not matched to a gene; V was cut back by 3 bases and J by 4 bases. The CDR3 is 16 amino acids. DNA of the CDR3: TGCAGTGCTAGTCGATATGGACAGGGTCACAGCACTGAAGCTTTCTTT. Its translation: CSASRYGQGHSTEAFF.

This clone was seen just once. The chain couples TRBV2 to TRBJ1-1, with D perhaps TRBD1 (6 bases). V lost 8 bases to trimming and J lost 1 base, with 14 bases between them. The germline gives CDR1 SNHLY, CDR2 FYNNEI. The CDR3 runs 14 residues. Written as DNA, the CDR3 is TGTGCCAGCCAAGGGGGGGGGCGGAACACTGAAGCTTTCTTT. As protein: CASQGGGRNTEAFF.

The chain combines TRBV6-5 with TRBJ1-2; D is uncertain. Germline CDR1 and CDR2: MNHEY and SVGAGI. This CDR3 comprises 11 residues. V dropped 8 bases and J dropped 4 bases, with 8 bases sitting between them. The CDR3 bases are TGTGCCAGCGGGGTAGGCTATGGCTACACCTTC. As protein: CASGVGYGYTF.

This clone was seen only once. The J gene is TRBJ1-6, the V gene TRBV14; 7 nucleotides line up with TRBD1. Trimming at V came to 2 bases and at J to 10 bases, leaving 8 bases not matched to a gene. Germline-derived CDR1 and CDR2 are SGHDN and FVKESK. This CDR3 is 15 amino acids long. CDR3 residues: CASSQQTGSKSPLHF. The DNA of the CDR3 is TGTGCCAGCAGCCAACAGACAGGGTCCAAATCACCCCTCCACTTT.

The chain has TRBV19 and TRBJ1-5; 7 positions match TRBD1. Per germline, CDR1 LNHDA and CDR2 SQIVND (reference sequence). The CDR3 is made up of 17 amino acids. V dropped 8 bases and J dropped 2; count of bases not matched to a gene: 15. In DNA form, the CDR3 reads TGTGCCAGTCGACAGGGTTACGGGCTAGGTGGCAATCAGCCCCAGCATTTT. It specifies CASRQGYGLGGNQPQHF.

The V and J genes are TRBV15 and TRBJ1-3, with a possible D match to TRBD1 (5 bases). In germline, CDR1 is LNHNV, CDR2 YYDKDF (reference sequence). Trimming removed 5 bases from V and 2 bases from J, with 10 bases in between. This CDR3 comprises 14 residues. The chain's CDR3 is CATSPGGTGNTIYF. The CDR3 DNA reads as TGTGCCACCAGCCCGGGGGGAACTGGAAACACCATATATTTT.

This clone was detected only a few times. The V and J genes are TRBV12-5 and TRBJ2-5; no reliable D call. Germline V lookup: CDR1 LGHNT, CDR2 FRNRAP. V lost 6 bases and J 2 bases, leaving 10 bases between the germline ends. This CDR3 has 13 residues. The CDR3 sequence: CASGIEWQETQYF. The CDR3 bases are TGTGCTAGTGGGATTGAGTGGCAAGAGACCCAGTACTTC.

This clone was recorded only once. The chain uses TRBV9 and TRBJ2-2; D perhaps matches TRBD2 (6 bases). Trimming took 3 bases from V and 6 from J, leaving 15 bases between them. The CDR3 loop spans 15 amino acids. Per germline, CDR1 SGDLS and CDR2 YYNGEE. The CDR3 region has the DNA TGTGCCAGCAGCGCTCAGGAGGGATTTTCCGGGGAGCTGTTTTTT. It codes for CASSAQEGFSGELFF.

The count of this clone is one. Other DNA sequences in this specimen translate into the identical CDR3. The chain is built from TRBV27 and TRBJ1-1, with D possibly TRBD1 on 5 matching bases. The CDR3 is 14 residues long. Germline V gives CDR1 MNHEY, CDR2 SMNVEV (reference sequence). V shed 6 bases and J shed 0 bases, with 11 bases lying between them. This CDR3 is CASSRAGLNTEAFF. The CDR3 DNA is TGTGCCAGCAGCAGGGCAGGTCTGAACACTGAAGCTTTCTTT.

The CDR3 DNA reads TGCAGTGCTAGGCAGGGAGAGGAGCAGTACTTC. It is translated as CSARQGEEQYF. This chain uses TRBV20-1 with TRBJ2-7; D may be TRBD1 or TRBD2 (5 bases each). The germline CDR1 and CDR2 sequences are DFQATT and SNEGSKA (reference sequence). V shed 3 bases and J shed 7 bases, with 10 bases lying between them. This CDR3 contains 11 residues.

This clone appeared once. The genes are TRBV4-1 and TRBJ2-2; D remains ambiguous. Germline V gives CDR1 MGHRA, CDR2 YSYEKL. V was clipped by 2 bases and J by 2 bases, with 6 bases between them. CDR3 length: 14 amino acids. CDR3 in amino acids: CASSQNLNTGELFF. The CDR3 DNA is TGCGCCAGCAGCCAAAACCTTAACACCGGGGAGCTGTTTTTT.

V gene TRBV13 combines with J gene TRBJ1-2; TRBD1 matches at 7 bases. Per germline, CDR1 PRHDT and CDR2 FYEKMQ (reference sequence). The CDR3 is 15 residues long. J gave up 8 bases and V 4 bases, and 13 bases lay outside the gene matches. The CDR3 coding sequence is TGTGCCAGCAGCTCCATCCATGGACAGGAGTACGGCTACACCTTC. Translating it yields CASSSIHGQEYGYTF.

The chain employs TRBV6-2 or TRBV6-3 and TRBJ2-5; weak D call: TRBD1 (6 bases). V dropped 0 bases and J dropped 7 bases, with 18 bases sitting between them. Germline values: CDR1 MNHEY, CDR2 SVGEGT. This CDR3 region has 16 residues. The CDR3 nucleotides read TGTGCCAGCAGTTACTCGAGGACAGTGAGGGTTGGGACCCAGTACTTC. Protein: CASSYSRTVRVGTQYF.

The chain carries TRBV10-3 and TRBJ1-1; D not resolved. The CDR3 sequence is 12 residues long. The germline V gene has CDR1 ENHRY and CDR2 SYGVKD. The germline V and J ends were trimmed by 4 bases and 7 bases, with 10 bases remaining between them. In nucleotides, the CDR3 is TGTGCCATCAGTGGACTCGAGGGTGAAGCTTTCTTT. Encoded protein: CAISGLEGEAFF.

V and J are TRBV2 and TRBJ2-1; possible D gene TRBD2, 6 bases. CDR3 length equals 14 residues. Trimming left V 3 bases short and J 2 bases short, with 8 bases between. CDR1 and CDR2 from the germline V gene are SNHLY and FYNNEI. This chain's CDR3 is CASSEIAAYNEQFF. The CDR3 DNA is TGTGCCAGCAGTGAGATAGCGGCCTACAATGAGCAGTTCTTC. Drawing the rest from reference TRBV2 and TRBJ2-1, the complete variable domain is EPEVTQTPSHQVTQMGQEVILRCVPISNHLYFYWYRQILGQKVEFLVSFYNNEISEKSEIFDDQFSVERPDGSNFTLKIRSTKLEDSAMYFCASSEIAAYNEQFFGPGTRLTVL.